This section outlines one T cell receptor (beta chain) sequence together with its context. Its antigen remains unknown. The data were obtained in a study of T-cell memory formation after mild COVID-19. Study conclusions and caveats: Clones contracting day 15 to 85 were balanced CD4/CD8; later expanders leaned CD4+. CD4+ contracting clones were mainly CM and EM; CD8+ ones, EMRA.

5'RACE with constant-segment primers built TCRalpha and TCRbeta cDNA libraries with UMIs. TCRdb fed the 5' RACE reads into MiXCR, producing one record per CDR3 protein. The repertoire consists of approximately 400,000 distinct CDR3 sequences, with around 24% occurring once and the leading ten covering around 9.5%. The sample taken for sequencing was PBMCs or a T cell subset sorted from them (not recorded which). This sequence was found in an adult woman who had mild COVID-19 (a few samples of this study predate the infection). Cell type and time point are not known.

CDR3 protein: CASSVMGLANYGYTF. The CDR3 nucleotides read TGTGCCAGCAGCGTAATGGGACTAGCTAACTATGGCTACACCTTC. The chain carries TRBV9 and TRBJ1-2; the D gene is possibly TRBD1 (5 bases). The CDR3 is made up of 15 amino acids. Germline V CDR1 and CDR2: SGDLS, YYNGEE. The V end lost 1 base, the J end lost 0 bases, and 10 bases lay between the germline ends.